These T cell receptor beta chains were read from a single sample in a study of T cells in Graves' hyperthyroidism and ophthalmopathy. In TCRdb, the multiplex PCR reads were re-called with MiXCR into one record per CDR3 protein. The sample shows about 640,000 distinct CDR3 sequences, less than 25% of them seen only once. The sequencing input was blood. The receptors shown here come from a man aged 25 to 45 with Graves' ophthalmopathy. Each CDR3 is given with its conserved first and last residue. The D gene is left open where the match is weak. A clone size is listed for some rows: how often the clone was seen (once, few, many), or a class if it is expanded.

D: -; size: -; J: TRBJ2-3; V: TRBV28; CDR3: CASSEPTDTQYF; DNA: TGTGCCAGCAGCGAACCCACTGATACGCAGTATTTT
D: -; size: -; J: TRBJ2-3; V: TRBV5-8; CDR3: CASSSPRTLLPDTQYF; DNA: TGTGCCAGCAGCTCCCCGCGGACTCTCCTGCCAGATACGCAGTATTTT
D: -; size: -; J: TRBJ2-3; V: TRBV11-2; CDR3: CASSLWDLTDTQYF; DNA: TGTGCCAGCAGCTTATGGGACTTAACAGATACGCAGTATTTT
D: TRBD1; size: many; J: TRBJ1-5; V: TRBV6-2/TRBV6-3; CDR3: CASSSHDRGQPQHF; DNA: TGTGCCAGCAGTTCCCACGACAGGGGCCAGCCCCAGCATTTT
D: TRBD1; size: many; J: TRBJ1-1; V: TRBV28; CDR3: CVSITGGASEAFF; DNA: TGTGTCAGCATTACAGGGGGCGCATCTGAAGCTTTCTTT
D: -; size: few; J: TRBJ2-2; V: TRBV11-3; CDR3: CASSLEAQGRVELFF; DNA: TGTGCCAGCAGCTTAGAGGCCCAGGGGCGCGTGGAGCTGTTTTTT
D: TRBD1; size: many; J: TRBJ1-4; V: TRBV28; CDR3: CASSLSLGTGDVRLNEKLFF; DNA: TGTGCCAGCAGTTTATCCCTGGGGACAGGTGACGTAAGGCTAAATGAAAAACTGTTTTTT
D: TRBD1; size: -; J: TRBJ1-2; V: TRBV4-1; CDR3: CASSPWDRDGGYTF; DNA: TGCGCCAGCAGCCCTTGGGACAGGGACGGCGGCTACACCTTC
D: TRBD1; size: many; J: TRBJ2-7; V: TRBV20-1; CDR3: CSATGTGSYEQYF; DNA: TGCAGTGCTACCGGGACAGGGTCGTACGAGCAGTACTTC
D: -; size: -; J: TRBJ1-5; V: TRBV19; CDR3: CASNGRQLNQPQHF; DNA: TGTGCCAGTAATGGAAGACAGCTCAATCAGCCCCAGCATTTT
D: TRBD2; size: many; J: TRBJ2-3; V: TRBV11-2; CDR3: CASSFGGLRTDTQYF; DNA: TGTGCCAGCAGCTTCGGGGGACTACGCACAGATACGCAGTATTTT
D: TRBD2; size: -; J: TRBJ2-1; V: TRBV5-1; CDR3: CASTSGAGGFYNEQFF; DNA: TGCGCCAGCACCTCAGGCGCGGGAGGCTTCTACAATGAGCAGTTCTTC
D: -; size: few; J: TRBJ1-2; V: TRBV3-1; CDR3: CASSLLGGSYDYTF; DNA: TGTGCCAGCAGCCTCCTGGGGGGGAGCTATGACTACACCTTC
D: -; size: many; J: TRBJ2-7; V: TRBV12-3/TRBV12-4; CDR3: CASSFERATYEQYF; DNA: TGTGCCAGCAGTTTCGAGCGGGCTACCTACGAGCAGTACTTC
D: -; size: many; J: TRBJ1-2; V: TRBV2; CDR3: CASSEAEFGYTF; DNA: TGTGCCAGCAGTGAAGCGGAGTTTGGCTACACCTTC
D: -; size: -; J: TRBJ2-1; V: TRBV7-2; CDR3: CASSPSRGGDREQFF; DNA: TGTGCCAGCAGCCCTTCCCGAGGTGGAGATCGTGAGCAGTTCTTC
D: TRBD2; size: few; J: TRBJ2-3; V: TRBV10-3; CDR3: CAISFTWTSGSSTDTQYF; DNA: TGTGCCATCAGTTTTACCTGGACTAGCGGGAGTAGCACAGATACGCAGTATTTT
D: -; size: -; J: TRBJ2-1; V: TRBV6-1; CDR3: CASTNGGSDYNEQFF; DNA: TGTGCCAGCACCAATGGGGGATCCGACTACAATGAGCAGTTCTTC
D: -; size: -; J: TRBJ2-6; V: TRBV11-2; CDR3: CASSLVPGTSGANVLTF; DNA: TGTGCCAGCAGCTTAGTCCCAGGGACCTCTGGGGCCAACGTCCTGACTTTC
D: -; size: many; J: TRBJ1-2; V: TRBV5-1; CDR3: CASSLAMPGAYGYTF; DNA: TGCGCCAGCAGCTTGGCCATGCCCGGTGCCTATGGCTACACCTTC
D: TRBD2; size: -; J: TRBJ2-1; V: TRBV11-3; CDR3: CASSLDSGSGNNEQFF; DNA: TGTGCCAGCAGCTTAGATTCGGGAAGCGGGAACAATGAGCAGTTCTTC
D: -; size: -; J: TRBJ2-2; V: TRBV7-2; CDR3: CASSLYSPNTGELFF; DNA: TGTGCCAGCAGCTTATATTCACCAAACACCGGGGAGCTGTTTTTT